This is a list of T cell receptor beta chains from one sample in a study of blood T cell repertoires in COVID-19. Measured with immunoSEQ multiplex PCR; TCRdb has only the in-frame clones, and not every one. The top ten hold roughly 4.2% of the sample, which has roughly 250,000 clones, around four fifths seen once. The material sequenced was peripheral blood. Receptor source: a woman aged 35 to 49 with active or convalescent COVID-19. CDR3s include the opening cysteine and the closing phenylalanine or tryptophan. A D gene is named only where the DNA matches it firmly. Size values are once, few and many counts, or a class for expanded clones, and some rows have none.

d_call clone_size j_call v_call cdr3_nt cdr3_aa
NA NA TRBJ1-2 TRBV2 TGTGCCAGCAGTGGTCCGGTAGCTAACTATGGCTACACCTTC CASSGPVANYGYTF
NA NA TRBJ2-6 TRBV7-6 TGTGCCAGGGGCCGCCGGGCCAACGTCCTGACTTTC CARGRRANVLTF
TRBD1 NA TRBJ1-2 TRBV19 TGTGCCAGTAGTGCTCGGACAGGGGGACTTAACTATGGCTACACCTTC CASSARTGGLNYGYTF
TRBD1 NA TRBJ1-2 TRBV29-1 TGCAGCGCCGAGGGACAGGGGAACTATGGCTACACCTTC CSAEGQGNYGYTF
NA once TRBJ2-7 TRBV5-4 TGTGCCAGCAGCTTAACAACAGTGCCCTACGAGCAGTACTTC CASSLTTVPYEQYF
NA few TRBJ1-2 TRBV7-9 TGTGCCAGCAGCTTAGACAGGGCGGTGGATGGCTACACCTTC CASSLDRAVDGYTF
NA NA TRBJ2-3 TRBV6-5 TGTGCCAGCAGTTACTCAGGACTGATTAGCACAGATACGCAGTATTTT CASSYSGLISTDTQYF
NA NA TRBJ2-6 TRBV9 TGTGCCAGCAGCGTAGCCCAGGCCGAACCAGGTGGGGCCAACGTCCTGACTTTC CASSVAQAEPGGANVLTF
TRBD1 NA TRBJ2-5 TRBV9 TGTGCCAGCAGCTCAGGGACAGGTCAAGAGACCCAGTACTTC CASSSGTGQETQYF
NA once TRBJ2-4 TRBV10-3 TGTGCCATCAGTGACGGGGAAAACATTCAGTACTTC CAISDGENIQYF
TRBD1 NA TRBJ1-2 TRBV28 TGTGCCAGCAGTTTTAACAGGGGCAGGGGCTACACCTTC CASSFNRGRGYTF
NA NA TRBJ1-1 TRBV19 TGTGCCAGTAGTATAGTAGGCGGTGAAGCTTTCTTT CASSIVGGEAFF
NA NA TRBJ1-3 TRBV5-4 TGTGCCAGCAGCTTGGCCACGGGGACTGGAAACACCATATATTTT CASSLATGTGNTIYF
NA NA TRBJ1-2 TRBV2 TGTGCCAGCAGTGCCCGGGAACATACCTTC CASSAREHTF
NA NA TRBJ1-6 TRBV6-2/TRBV6-3 TGTGCCAGCAGCCCTCCGCGGGGGGACTCCTATAATTCACCCCTCCACTTT CASSPPRGDSYNSPLHF
TRBD1 NA TRBJ1-1 TRBV7-9 TGTGCCACCGACAGGGGGCCTGACACTGAAGCTTTCTTT CATDRGPDTEAFF
NA NA TRBJ1-2 TRBV25-1 TGTGCCAGCGGATGGGCCGGGGGGTATGGCTACACCTTC CASGWAGGYGYTF
TRBD2 NA TRBJ2-5 TRBV9 TGTGCCAGCAGCGCTAGCGGGGGGCCGGAGACCCAGTACTTC CASSASGGPETQYF
NA NA TRBJ2-3 TRBV7-2 TGTGCCAGCAGCTTAGGTGGCGGGCTGTTAGAGTATTTT CASSLGGGLLEYF
NA few TRBJ1-5 TRBV18 TGTGCCAGCTCACCGAAACAGGGAAACTACAATCAGCCCCAGCATTTT CASSPKQGNYNQPQHF
NA NA TRBJ2-1 TRBV18 TGTGCCAGCTCACCTCAGGGATCTAACTACATCGGATACAATGAGCAGTTCTTC CASSPQGSNYIGYNEQFF
TRBD1 NA TRBJ1-3 TRBV19 TGTGCCAGTAGTGACACTAACAGGGGCCCTGGAAACACCATATATTTT CASSDTNRGPGNTIYF
NA NA TRBJ1-1 TRBV3-1/TRBV3-2 TGTGCCAGCAGCCAGATACAGGGGAACACTGAAGCTTTCTTT CASSQIQGNTEAFF
TRBD1 once TRBJ1-1 TRBV5-5 TGTGCCAGCAGCTTGGTGGGGGTGAGGGGGCACGGCACTGAAGCTTTCTTT CASSLVGVRGHGTEAFF
NA NA TRBJ1-6 TRBV5-4 TGTGCCAGCAGCTTGGCCAAACAACACCAGGCAATGTCACCCCTCCACTTT CASSLAKQHQAMSPLHF
TRBD2 few TRBJ2-1 TRBV11-3 TGTGCCAGCAGTCGACTAGCGGGGCAACCCTACAATGAGCAGTTCTTC CASSRLAGQPYNEQFF
NA NA TRBJ2-6 TRBV29-1 TGCAGCGTTGAAGTGATCACCAGCTCTGGGGCCAACGTCCTGACTTTC CSVEVITSSGANVLTF
NA NA TRBJ1-2 TRBV7-8 TGTGCCAGCAGCGCCGTGGTCAGCGCACTACCTCTTAACTATGGCTACACCTTC CASSAVVSALPLNYGYTF
NA NA TRBJ2-1 TRBV27 TGTGCCAGCAAGCGGCGCCAGTCGTACAATGAGCAGTTCTTC CASKRRQSYNEQFF
NA NA TRBJ1-4 TRBV3-1/TRBV3-2 TGTGCCAGCAGCCCGGGTAGTTGGGAAAAACTGTTTTTT CASSPGSWEKLFF
NA NA TRBJ1-3 TRBV7-2 TGTGCCAGCACCCCGAATGCCAGTGGTGGAAACACCATATATTTT CASTPNASGGNTIYF
TRBD2 NA TRBJ2-5 TRBV3-1/TRBV3-2 TGTGCCAGCAGCCAAGGGGGCGGGGGGCCGACACGGGAGACCCAGTACTTC CASSQGGGGPTRETQYF
TRBD2 NA TRBJ2-2 TRBV27 TGTGCCAGCGGGTTAGCGGGTTCCACCGGGGAGCTGTTTTTT CASGLAGSTGELFF
NA once TRBJ1-5 TRBV10-3 TGTGCCATCAGTGAGTCCGGAGGGAGTCAGCCCCAGCATTTT CAISESGGSQPQHF
TRBD1 NA TRBJ2-5 TRBV18 TGTGCCAGCTCACCGGCAGGGGGAGTTTACCAAGAGACCCAGTACTTC CASSPAGGVYQETQYF
NA NA TRBJ1-5 TRBV19 TGTGCCAGTAGTTTTCAGGGTGGTCATCAGCCCCAGCATTTT CASSFQGGHQPQHF
TRBD1 NA TRBJ1-4 TRBV5-1 TGCGCCAGCAGCTTCGACGGGACAGCAACTAATGAAAAACTGTTTTTT CASSFDGTATNEKLFF
TRBD1 NA TRBJ2-3 TRBV14 TGTGCCAGCAGCCCCCCGAGACAGGGGAGGTGGGATACGCAGTATTTT CASSPPRQGRWDTQYF
NA NA TRBJ1-2 TRBV12-3/TRBV12-4 TGTGCCAGCAGTTTCAACCTCCCCAGTGGCTACACCTTC CASSFNLPSGYTF
NA NA TRBJ1-6 TRBV6-1 TGTGCCAGCAGTGAAGGACAGGCGGTTAATTCACCCCTCCACTTT CASSEGQAVNSPLHF
NA NA TRBJ1-1 TRBV25-1 TGTGCCAGCCGGGGAACACGGACTGAAGCTTTCTTT CASRGTRTEAFF
TRBD1 NA TRBJ1-2 TRBV6-5 TGTGCCAGCAGCCCACGACAGGGACATGGCTACACCTTC CASSPRQGHGYTF
TRBD2 NA TRBJ2-4 TRBV29-1 TGCAGCGTTGAAATACCTCCGGGACTAGCGGGGGGGTGGACCAAAAACATTCAGTACTTC CSVEIPPGLAGGWTKNIQYF
NA few TRBJ1-1 TRBV6-5 TGTGCCAGCAGTTTGGTACGGGGTTTGGGCCCTGAAGCTTTCTTT CASSLVRGLGPEAFF
NA NA TRBJ2-5 TRBV10-1 TGCGCCAGCAGTGAGTCGATCTATTCGGAGACCCAGTACTTC CASSESIYSETQYF
NA NA TRBJ2-3 TRBV2 TGTGCCAGCACCTTAAGGGGGGGTACAGATACGCAGTATTTT CASTLRGGTDTQYF
NA once TRBJ2-5 TRBV5-1 TGCGCCAGCAGTTCACGGGGACAAAATTACCAAGAGACCCAGTACTTC CASSSRGQNYQETQYF
NA NA TRBJ2-2 TRBV25-1 TGTGCCAGCAGTGATTTGGGGGGAAACACCGGGGAGCTGTTTTTT CASSDLGGNTGELFF
NA NA TRBJ1-6 TRBV19 TGTGCCAGTAGTATAAGAGGGCCGGATTCACCCCTCCACTTT CASSIRGPDSPLHF
NA NA TRBJ2-2 TRBV7-3 TGTGCCAGCAGCCCCGGCCCTAGGGGTGGGGGGGAGCTGTTTTTT CASSPGPRGGGELFF
TRBD2 NA TRBJ2-5 TRBV7-3 TGTGCCAGCAGCTCACTCGGCGGGACTAGCGGGGGGCGGTGGGAGACCCAGTACTTC CASSSLGGTSGGRWETQYF
NA once TRBJ1-4 TRBV29-1 TGCAGCGTCCTCGGAAATGGTTGGGGGCGCGAAAAACTGTTTTTT CSVLGNGWGREKLFF
TRBD1 NA TRBJ1-2 TRBV29-1 TGCAGCGGCTTGGTAGGGGGCGAATATGGCTACACCTTC CSGLVGGEYGYTF
TRBD1 NA TRBJ2-7 TRBV30 TGTGCCTGGAGTGAGGGACAGAAGTACGAGCAGTACTTC CAWSEGQKYEQYF
TRBD2 NA TRBJ2-5 TRBV28 TGTGCCTCGCGGGAGAGGCCGAACCAAGAGACCCAGTACTTC CASRERPNQETQYF
TRBD1 few TRBJ1-5 TRBV2 TGTGCCAGCAGGACAGGGGCACCTCAGCCCCAGCATTTT CASRTGAPQPQHF
NA NA TRBJ1-5 TRBV6-1 TGTGCCAGCAGTGGAGACTCGGGACTGAATAATCAGCCCCAGCATTTT CASSGDSGLNNQPQHF
NA NA TRBJ1-1 TRBV27 TGTGCCAGCAGTTTACGGGCAGGGTGGACTGAAGCTTTCTTT CASSLRAGWTEAFF
NA NA TRBJ2-2 TRBV11-2 TGTGCCAGCAGCTTAACAGGTGGTACCTACACCGGGGAGCTGTTTTTT CASSLTGGTYTGELFF
TRBD1 NA TRBJ1-6 TRBV30 TGTGCCTGGAGTGTACGACAGGGGTATAATTCACCCCTCCACTTT CAWSVRQGYNSPLHF